This T cell receptor beta chain derives from a study of Ad26.COV2.S vaccination and SARS-CoV-2 variants. Study summary: Administration of Ad26.COV2.S was intramuscular, either once or twice 56 days apart. The study's findings and limits: Vaccinees and placebo recipients showed similar non-spike TCR breadth.

Assay: immunoSEQ multiplex PCR; the TCRdb copy retains only in-frame clones and omits some. The table shows some 340,000 clones, with around 84% occurring only once. To note about this clone: Its antigen is undetermined.

The CDR3 totals 13 residues. V gave up 5 bases and J gave up 2 bases; unmatched junction bases: 3. Per germline, CDR1 MNHEY and CDR2 SVGEGT. The treatment was: roughly 20 received Ad26.COV2.S at low or high dose, single or two shots; several received placebo; per-sample allocation not given. Day 63 following the first vaccine or placebo injection was when the samples were taken. An adult of 18-55 years in Boston served as donor. Participants' vaccine, an Ad26 vector, delivered Wuhan-strain SARS-CoV-2 spike. The receptor's source is a person between 18 and 59 years old who received the Ad26.COV2.S COVID-19 vaccine or a placebo. The genes are TRBV6-2 or TRBV6-3 and TRBJ2-7; TRBD1 matches at 7 bases. The sequencing here drew on peripheral blood, taken in a trial of Ad26.COV2.S vaccine versus placebo. Here the CDR3 DNA reads TGTGCCAGCAGTCTCCAGGGGGCCTACGAGCAGTACTTC. The encoded protein is CASSLQGAYEQYF.